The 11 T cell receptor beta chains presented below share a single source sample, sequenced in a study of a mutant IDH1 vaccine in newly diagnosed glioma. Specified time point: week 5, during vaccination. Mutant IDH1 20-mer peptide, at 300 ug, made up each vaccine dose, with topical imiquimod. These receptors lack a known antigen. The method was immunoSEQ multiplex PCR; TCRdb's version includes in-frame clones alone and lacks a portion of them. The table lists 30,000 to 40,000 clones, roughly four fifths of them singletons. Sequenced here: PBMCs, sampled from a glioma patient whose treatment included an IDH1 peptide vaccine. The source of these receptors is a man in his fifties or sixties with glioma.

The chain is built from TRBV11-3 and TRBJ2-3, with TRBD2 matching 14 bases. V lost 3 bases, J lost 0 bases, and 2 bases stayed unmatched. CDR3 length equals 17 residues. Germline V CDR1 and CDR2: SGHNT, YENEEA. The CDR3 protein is CASSLGLAGVSTDTQYF. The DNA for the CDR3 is TGTGCCAGCAGCTTGGGACTAGCGGGGGTTAGCACAGATACGCAGTATTTT.

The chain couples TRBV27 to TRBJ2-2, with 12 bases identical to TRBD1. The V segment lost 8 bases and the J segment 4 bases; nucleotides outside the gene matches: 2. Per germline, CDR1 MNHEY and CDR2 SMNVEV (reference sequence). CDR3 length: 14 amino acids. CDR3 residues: CASWDRGLTGELFF. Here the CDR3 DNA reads TGTGCCAGCTGGGACAGGGGGCTCACCGGGGAGCTGTTTTTT.

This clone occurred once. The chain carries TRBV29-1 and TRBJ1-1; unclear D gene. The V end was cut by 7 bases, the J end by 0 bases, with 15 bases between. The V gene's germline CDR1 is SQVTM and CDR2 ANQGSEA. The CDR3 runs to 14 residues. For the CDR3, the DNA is TGCAGCGCCGAGATATCTGGGATGAACACTGAAGCTTTCTTT. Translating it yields CSAEISGMNTEAFF.

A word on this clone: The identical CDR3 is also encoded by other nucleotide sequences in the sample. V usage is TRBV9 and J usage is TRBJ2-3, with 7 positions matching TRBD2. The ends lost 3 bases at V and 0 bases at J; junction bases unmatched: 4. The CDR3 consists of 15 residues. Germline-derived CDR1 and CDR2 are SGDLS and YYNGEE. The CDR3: CASSASGRSTDTQYF. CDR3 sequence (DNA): TGTGCCAGCAGCGCTAGCGGAAGAAGCACAGATACGCAGTATTTT.

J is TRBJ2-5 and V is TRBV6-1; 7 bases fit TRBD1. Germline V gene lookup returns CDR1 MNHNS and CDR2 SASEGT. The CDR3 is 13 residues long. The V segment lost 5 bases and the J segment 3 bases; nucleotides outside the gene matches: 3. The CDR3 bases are TGTGCCAGCAGTTGGGACAGAGAAGAGACCCAGTACTTC. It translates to CASSWDREETQYF.

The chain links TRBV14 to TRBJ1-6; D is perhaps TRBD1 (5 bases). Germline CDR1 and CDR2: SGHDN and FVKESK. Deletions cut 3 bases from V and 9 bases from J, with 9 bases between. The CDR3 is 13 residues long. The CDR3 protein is CASSQYGGSPLHF. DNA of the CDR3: TGTGCCAGCAGCCAGTACGGGGGTTCACCCCTCCACTTT.

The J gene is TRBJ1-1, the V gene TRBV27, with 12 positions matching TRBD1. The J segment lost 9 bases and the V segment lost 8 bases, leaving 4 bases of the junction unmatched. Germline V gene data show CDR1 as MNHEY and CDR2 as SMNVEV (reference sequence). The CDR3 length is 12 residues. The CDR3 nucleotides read TGTGCCAGCTGGGACAGGGGGCTTAAAGCTTTCTTT. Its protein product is CASWDRGLKAFF.

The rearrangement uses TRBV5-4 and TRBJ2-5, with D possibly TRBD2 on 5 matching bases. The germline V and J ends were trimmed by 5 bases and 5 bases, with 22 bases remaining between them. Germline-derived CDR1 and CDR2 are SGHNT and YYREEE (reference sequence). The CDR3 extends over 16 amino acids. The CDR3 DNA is TGTGCCAGCAGTTCCCCTAGCATGCTGGTCGGGGAGACCCAGTACTTC. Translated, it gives CASSSPSMLVGETQYF.

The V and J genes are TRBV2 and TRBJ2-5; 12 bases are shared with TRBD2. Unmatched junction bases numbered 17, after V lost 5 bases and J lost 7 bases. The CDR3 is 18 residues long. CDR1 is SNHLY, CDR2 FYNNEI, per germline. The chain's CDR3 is CASSQMKLAGGPHGTQYF. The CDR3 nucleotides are TGTGCCAGCAGTCAAATGAAACTAGCGGGGGGCCCTCATGGGACCCAGTACTTC.

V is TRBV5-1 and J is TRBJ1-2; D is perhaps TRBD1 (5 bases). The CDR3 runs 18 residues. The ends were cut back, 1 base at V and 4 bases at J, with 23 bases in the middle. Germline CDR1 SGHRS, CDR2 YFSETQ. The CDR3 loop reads CASSLNLRQNTKSYGYTF. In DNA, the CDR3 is TGCGCCAGCAGCTTGAACCTCCGACAGAACACGAAGTCCTATGGCTACACCTTC.

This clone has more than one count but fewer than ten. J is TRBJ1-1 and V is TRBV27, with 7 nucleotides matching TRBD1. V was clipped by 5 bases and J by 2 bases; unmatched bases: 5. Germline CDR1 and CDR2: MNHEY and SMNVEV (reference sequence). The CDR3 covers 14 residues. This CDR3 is CASSPGTENTEAFF. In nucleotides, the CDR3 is TGTGCCAGCAGTCCCGGGACAGAAAACACTGAAGCTTTCTTT.